This T cell receptor (beta chain) was identified during a study of sequential checkpoint blockade in melanoma. Study findings and constraints: Mutational load did not correlate with tumor T-cell fraction or clonality.

Trimming at V came to 5 bases and at J to 3 bases, leaving 9 bases not matched to a gene. CDR3 length equals 16 residues. Per the germline V gene, CDR1 is SGHNT and CDR2 is YENEEA. Documented treatment: randomized to nivolumab then ipilimumab (arm A) or the reverse (arm B). The method was immunoSEQ multiplex PCR; TCRdb's version includes in-frame clones alone and lacks a portion of them. Among a few hundred clones, 26% were seen once, and the ten largest hold under 7.5%. With respect to this clone: Its antigen is unknown.

This material consisted of tumor tissue (inferred from file names), taken from a patient given nivolumab and ipilimumab in sequence. V and J are TRBV11-3 and TRBJ2-3, with 9 bases fitting TRBD2. This receptor was taken from a human donor with melanoma. CDR3: CASSRPAGGGTDTQYF. CDR3 sequence (DNA): TGTGCCAGCAGCCGACCGGCGGGAGGGGGGACAGATACGCAGTATTTT.